Shown below are 19 T cell receptor beta chains from a single sample sequenced in a study of cytomegalovirus exposure and HLA in healthy donors. Primers: 60 Vbeta forward and 13 Jbeta reverse. The repertoire was sequenced with immunoSEQ multiplex PCR; TCRdb's copy has only in-frame clones and lacks some. The table has about 160,000 clones, around 84% seen once. The specimen was PBMCs. These receptors were obtained from a male donor in good health and CMV-seropositive.

DNA of the CDR3: TGTGCCAGCAGTTGGGGCAGGGGAATGGGATCCACTGAAGCTTTCTTT. Amino acid sequence: CASSWGRGMGSTEAFF. The rearrangement joins TRBV27 to TRBJ1-1; D is possibly TRBD1 (6 bases). The CDR3 contains 16 residues. With 4 bases removed from V and 4 bases from J, the gap between germline ends came to 19 bases. CDR1 is MNHEY, CDR2 SMNVEV, per germline (reference sequence).

The chain links TRBV6-1 to TRBJ1-1; possible D gene TRBD1, 6 bases. With 6 bases removed from V and 2 bases from J, the gap between germline ends came to 13 bases. Looked up from germline, CDR1 is MNHNS and CDR2 is SASEGT. This CDR3 region has 14 residues. The CDR3 DNA reads TGTGCCAGCAGGTACAGGGTCCGAAACACTGAAGCTTTCTTT. Amino acid sequence: CASRYRVRNTEAFF.

This clone came up a few times. The chain uses TRBV19 and TRBJ2-1, with TRBD2 matching 13 bases. V gave up 6 bases and J gave up 7 bases; unmatched junction bases: 6. The V gene's germline CDR1 is LNHDA and CDR2 SQIVND (reference sequence). The CDR3 is 15 amino acids. The CDR3 reads CASRRLAGGRNEQFF. The CDR3 bases are TGTGCCAGTAGGAGACTAGCGGGGGGTCGGAATGAGCAGTTCTTC.

V is TRBV28 and J is TRBJ2-3; 10 bases fit TRBD1. The CDR3 has 18 amino acids. Germline V lookup: CDR1 MDHEN, CDR2 SYDVKM. V dropped 5 bases and J dropped 0; count of bases not matched to a gene: 11. DNA for the CDR3: TGTGCCAGCAGTACGACAGGGGGCGCGGGCGGGAGCACAGATACGCAGTATTTT. Translated: CASSTTGGAGGSTDTQYF.

This rearrangement joins TRBV6-6 to TRBJ1-1; D is possibly TRBD1 (6 bases). Trimming removed 2 bases at V and 0 bases at J, with 13 bases between. CDR3 length: 16 amino acids. Germline CDR1 MNHNY, CDR2 SVGAGI (reference sequence). The CDR3 bases are TGTGCCAGCAGTTACGCACAGGGAAGGATGAACACTGAAGCTTTCTTT. It specifies CASSYAQGRMNTEAFF.

The CDR3 loop is CAISEGQGRTEAFF. CDR3 bases: TGTGCCATCAGTGAGGGGCAGGGTCGAACTGAAGCTTTCTTT. The rearrangement uses TRBV10-3 and TRBJ1-1, with D perhaps matching TRBD1 (5 bases). The CDR3 consists of 14 residues. V lost 2 bases and J 5 bases, leaving 12 bases between the germline ends. Germline CDR1 reads ENHRY; CDR2 reads SYGVKD.

The chain carries TRBV28 and TRBJ1-5; 9 bases are shared with TRBD1. Germline CDR1 is MDHEN and CDR2 is SYDVKM. The CDR3 is made up of 19 amino acids. Trimming removed 3 bases from V and 0 bases from J; junction bases left unmatched: 12. The CDR3 sequence is CASSLASGTGPYSNQPQHF. The DNA for the CDR3 is TGTGCCAGCAGTTTGGCCTCCGGGACAGGGCCTTATAGCAATCAGCCCCAGCATTTT.

The chain uses TRBV19 and TRBJ2-5, with D maybe TRBD2 (6 bases). Per germline, CDR1 LNHDA and CDR2 SQIVND (reference sequence). V was pared by 3 bases and J by 1 base, with 9 bases between. The length of the CDR3 is 14 residues. Here the CDR3 DNA reads TGTGCCAGTAGTATGATGGGGGGCCAAGAGACCCAGTACTTC. Protein: CASSMMGGQETQYF.

The chain joins TRBV11-3 to TRBJ1-1, with TRBD1 matching over 7 bases. The CDR3 loop spans 13 amino acids. Unmatched junction bases numbered 0, after V lost 0 bases and J lost 5 bases. From germline, CDR1 is SGHNT and CDR2 YENEEA. CDR3 amino acids: CASSLDRGTEAFF. The CDR3 DNA is TGTGCCAGCAGCTTAGACAGGGGGACTGAAGCTTTCTTT.

V and J are TRBV10-1 and TRBJ2-7; maybe TRBD1 (6 bases). V gave up 6 bases and J gave up 2 bases, with 8 bases separating them. The germline V gene encodes CDR1 WNHNN and CDR2 SYGVQD (reference sequence). The CDR3 totals 12 residues. The CDR3 bases are TGCGCCAGCAGCGGGACACCCTACGAGCAGTACTTC. Residues: CASSGTPYEQYF.

The chain uses TRBV5-1 and TRBJ2-2; 8 nucleotides match TRBD1. Germline V CDR1 and CDR2: SGHRS, YFSETQ. Trimming took 4 bases from V and 6 from J; bases not matched to a gene: 5. The CDR3 spans 14 residues. The CDR3 protein is CASSTGQGAGELFF. CDR3 bases: TGCGCCAGCAGCACTGGACAGGGCGCCGGGGAGCTGTTTTTT.

This chain connects TRBV10-1 to TRBJ2-7, with 9 bases aligning to TRBD2. The V segment lost 5 bases and the J segment 3 bases; nucleotides outside the gene matches: 5. CDR3 length: 14 residues. Germline V gene data show CDR1 as WNHNN and CDR2 as SYGVQD (reference sequence). CDR3 in DNA: TGCGCCAGCAGTAGCGGGGGGTCCAACTACGAGCAGTACTTC. Its protein is CASSSGGSNYEQYF.

With respect to this clone: At the DNA level, this CDR3 is encoded by other sequences in the same sample as well. The gene calls are TRBV7-2 and TRBJ2-5, with 9 bases that match TRBD1. CDR1 is SGHTA and CDR2 is FQGNSA in the germline V gene. V gave up 5 bases and J gave up 5 bases; unmatched junction bases: 6. The CDR3 has 14 residues. CDR3 in DNA: TGTGCCAGCAGCCCCCGACAGGGGGGGGAGACCCAGTACTTC. This codes for CASSPRQGGETQYF.

This chain connects TRBV28 to TRBJ1-5, with a tentative D call TRBD1 (5 bases). V lost 1 base to trimming and J lost 7 bases, with 11 bases between them. The CDR3 covers 14 residues. Germline CDR1 MDHEN, CDR2 SYDVKM. In nucleotides, the CDR3 is TGTGCCAGCAGTTTATACCAGGGCCACCAGCCCCAGCATTTT. Amino acids: CASSLYQGHQPQHF.

This chain joins TRBV7-2 and TRBJ2-2; 8 bases align to TRBD1. With V trimmed by 5 bases and J by 4 bases, 6 bases remained unmatched. CDR1 SGHTA and CDR2 FQGNSA come from the germline V gene. The CDR3 is 15 residues long. CDR3 amino acids: CASSMTGAVTGELFF. Here the CDR3 DNA reads TGTGCCAGCAGCATGACAGGGGCGGTCACCGGGGAGCTGTTTTTT.

The V call is TRBV6-1, the J call TRBJ1-5; the D is unclear. The V and J ends lost 2 bases and 0 bases respectively, with 11 bases between them. CDR1 and CDR2 from the germline V gene are MNHNS and SASEGT. CDR3 size: 16 residues. DNA of the CDR3: TGTGCCAGCAGTGAATGGGCAGAGTATAGCAATCAGCCCCAGCATTTT. It codes for CASSEWAEYSNQPQHF.

The genes are TRBV7-9 and TRBJ2-7, with TRBD1 matching over 8 bases. Germline-derived CDR1 and CDR2 are SEHNR and FQNEAQ (reference sequence). CDR3 length: 17 amino acids. Germline trimming cut 5 bases from V and 4 bases from J; bases unmatched to any gene: 16. CDR3 nucleotides: TGTGCCAGCAGCCTCCGACAGGGGAGGCGGGAAGGATACGAGCAGTACTTC. Translated: CASSLRQGRREGYEQYF.

The chain's CDR3 is CAWSAVRGQNSPLHF. DNA for the CDR3: TGTGCCTGGAGCGCCGTGAGGGGGCAGAATTCACCCCTCCACTTT. The genes are TRBV30 and TRBJ1-6; 7 bases are shared with TRBD1. Looked up from germline, CDR1 is GTSNPN and CDR2 is SVGIG (reference sequence). CDR3 length: 15 amino acids. V was clipped by 3 bases and J by 7 bases; unmatched bases: 9.

In nucleotides, the CDR3 is TGTGCCTGGAGTCGCTTAAGCCCGAACACTGAAGCTTTCTTT. It translates to CAWSRLSPNTEAFF. The rearrangement links TRBV30 to TRBJ1-1; no firm D call. Trimming cost V 2 bases and J 1 base, with 11 bases left between them. The V gene's germline CDR1 is GTSNPN and CDR2 SVGIG (reference sequence). The CDR3 runs 14 residues.